These 24 T cell receptor beta chains came from one sample sequenced in a study of naive CD8 T cells in extremely preterm neonates. General study findings and limits: Preterm CDR3s were shorter than older groups', with fewer N additions and less trimming.

Libraries were prepared by immunoSEQ multiplex PCR; TCRdb keeps only in-frame clonotypes and omits some of them. Of about 5,000 clones in the sample, about 95% were seen once. No antigen has been identified for these receptors. Extremely preterm deliveries at roughly 22-28 weeks of gestation provided the preterm samples. Sequencing used naive CD8+ T cells from cord blood. The receptors were gathered from a boy who was born preterm.

The J gene is TRBJ2-7, the V gene TRBV28; D remains unclear. Germline V gene sequence: CDR1 MDHEN, CDR2 SYDVKM. V was shortened by 2 bases and J by 2 bases, with 4 bases between the two germline ends. The CDR3 is 12 amino acids. The CDR3 DNA follows: TGTGCCAGCAGTTTACTAGCCTACGAGCAGTACTTC. Its protein is CASSLLAYEQYF.

The chain employs TRBV14 and TRBJ1-2, with 9 positions matching TRBD1. Germline V gene sequence: CDR1 SGHDN, CDR2 FVKESK. The CDR3 consists of 13 residues. With 3 bases clipped from V and 5 bases from J, the junction kept 1 base outside the gene matches. The CDR3 sequence is CASSHDRGYGYTF. The CDR3 region has the DNA TGTGCCAGCAGCCACGACAGGGGGTATGGCTACACCTTC.

The chain combines TRBV7-3 with TRBJ2-1, with D possibly TRBD1 on 5 matching bases. V was clipped by 2 bases and J by 6 bases, with 8 bases between them. There are 13 residues in the CDR3. Germline lookup yields CDR1 SGHTA and CDR2 FQGTGA. CDR3 sequence (DNA): TGTGCCAGCAGCTTACAGGGCCCCAATGAGCAGTTCTTC. It specifies CASSLQGPNEQFF.

This sequence joins TRBV9 and TRBJ2-7; TRBD2 agrees at 13 bases. Germline V gene data show CDR1 as SGDLS and CDR2 as YYNGEE. V trimming: 0 bases; J trimming: 4 bases; junction bases outside the gene matches: 4. The CDR3 consists of 16 residues. The chain's CDR3 is CASSVGTSGSLYEQYF. The CDR3 bases are TGTGCCAGCAGCGTAGGGACTAGCGGGAGTTTGTACGAGCAGTACTTC.

The gene calls are TRBV6-5 and TRBJ2-7; maybe TRBD1 (6 bases). Trimming removed 2 bases at V and 2 bases at J, with 7 bases between. The CDR3 totals 13 residues. Looked up from germline, CDR1 is MNHEY and CDR2 is SVGAGI. This chain's CDR3 is CASSYGTTYEQYF. DNA for the CDR3: TGTGCCAGCAGTTACGGGACAACCTACGAGCAGTACTTC.

V usage is TRBV7-2 and J usage is TRBJ2-7; 14 nucleotides agree with TRBD2. The germline CDR1 and CDR2 sequences are SGHTA and FQGNSA. This CDR3 has 15 amino acids. The junction had 4 bases not matched to a gene; V was cut back by 5 bases and J by 4 bases. As DNA, the CDR3 is TGTGCCAGCAGCACAGGACTAGCGGGAGGATACGAGCAGTACTTC. Translation gives CASSTGLAGGYEQYF.

CDR3 nucleotide sequence: TGTGCCAGCAGCTTACTAGCGGGAGAAGAGACCCAGTACTTC. It codes for CASSLLAGEETQYF. The genes are TRBV7-8 and TRBJ2-5; 10 bases agree with TRBD2. CDR3 size: 14 residues. Trimming cost V 2 bases and J 3 bases; bases outside gene matches: 0. Germline V gene lookup returns CDR1 SGHVS and CDR2 FQNEAQ.

The rearrangement links TRBV6-5 to TRBJ2-7; 11 nucleotides align to TRBD1. V dropped 2 bases and J dropped 3; count of bases not matched to a gene: 0. The CDR3 loop spans 14 amino acids. The germline CDR1 and CDR2 sequences are MNHEY and SVGAGI. The CDR3 DNA sequence: TGTGCCAGCAGTTACGGGACAGGGGGCTACGAGCAGTACTTC. This gives the protein CASSYGTGGYEQYF.

This clone was found a few times. V usage is TRBV2 and J usage is TRBJ2-7, with D possibly TRBD2 on 5 matching bases. This CDR3 spans 11 amino acids. V was trimmed by 11 bases and J by 0 bases, leaving 8 bases between them. Germline V gene data show CDR1 as SNHLY and CDR2 as FYNNEI. CDR3 sequence: CAAGNSYEQYF. In DNA, the CDR3 is TGTGCCGCCGGGAACTCCTACGAGCAGTACTTC.

The chain employs TRBV7-2 and TRBJ2-3; TRBD2 aligns across 9 bases. V trimming: 4 bases; J trimming: 7 bases; junction bases outside the gene matches: 3. Looked up from germline, CDR1 is SGHTA and CDR2 is FQGNSA. The CDR3 extends over 13 amino acids. CDR3 region: CASSWTSDYTQYF. The CDR3 DNA is TGTGCCAGCAGCTGGACTAGCGATTATACGCAGTATTTT.

The chain carries TRBV10-3 and TRBJ1-1; D call uncertain. This CDR3 is built from 12 residues. V lost 7 bases and J 1 base, leaving 7 bases between the germline ends. Germline V gene lookup returns CDR1 ENHRY and CDR2 SYGVKD. In DNA, the CDR3 is TGTGCCATCACCAACCAGAACACTGAAGCTTTCTTT. This codes for CAITNQNTEAFF.

CDR3 nucleotides: TGTGCCAGCAGTTCCCTAGCGGTTCCTGGGGCCAACGTCCTGACTTTC. It encodes CASSSLAVPGANVLTF. V is TRBV27 and J is TRBJ2-6; 7 bases match TRBD2. J gave up 2 bases and V 4 bases, and 5 bases lay outside the gene matches. Germline V CDR1 and CDR2: MNHEY, SMNVEV (reference sequence). CDR3 size: 16 residues.

The genes are TRBV7-2 and TRBJ1-2; possibly TRBD1 for D (5 bases). Trimming took off 3 bases at V and 1 base at J, with 6 bases between the two ends. Germline values: CDR1 SGHTA, CDR2 FQGNSA. The CDR3 is 13 residues long. Written as DNA, the CDR3 is TGTGCCAGCAGCTTCGACAGTAACTATGGCTACACCTTC. As protein: CASSFDSNYGYTF.

V gene TRBV27 combines with J gene TRBJ2-7; no clear D. CDR1 and CDR2 (germline): MNHEY, SMNVEV (reference sequence). The CDR3 totals 11 residues. V was cut by 5 bases and J by 0 bases, with 2 bases left in between. The chain's CDR3 is CASSPSYEQYF. The CDR3 nucleotides are TGTGCCAGCAGTCCCTCCTACGAGCAGTACTTC.

The genes are TRBV4-2 and TRBJ2-2; D may be TRBD2 (5 bases). The length of the CDR3 is 14 residues. Germline V gene sequence: CDR1 LGHNA, CDR2 YNFKEQ. V was pared by 5 bases and J by 3 bases, with 10 bases between. The DNA for the CDR3 is TGTGCCAGCAGCTCGGACTTATACACCGGGGAGCTGTTTTTT. Translating gives CASSSDLYTGELFF.

The rearrangement joins TRBV11-2 to TRBJ2-7; TRBD2 agrees at 7 bases. The J segment lost 3 bases and the V segment lost 4 bases, leaving 0 bases of the junction unmatched. The germline V gene has CDR1 SGHAT and CDR2 FQNNGV. The CDR3 consists of 12 residues. The CDR3 spells CASSWTSYEQYF. Here the CDR3 DNA reads TGTGCCAGCAGCTGGACTAGCTACGAGCAGTACTTC. The full variable domain, in which reference TRBV11-2 and TRBJ2-7 provide the parts outside the CDR3, is EAGVAQSPRYKIIEKRQSVAFWCNPISGHATLYWYQQILGQGPKLLIQFQNNGVVDDSQLPKDRFSAERLKGVDSTLKIQPAKLEDSAVYLCASSWTSYEQYFGPGTRLTVT.

The count of this clone is one. J is TRBJ2-2 and V is TRBV9; 7 bases map to TRBD1. This CDR3 has 13 residues. CDR1 SGDLS and CDR2 YYNGEE come from the germline V gene. J gave up 4 bases and V 3 bases, and 0 bases lay outside the gene matches. CDR3 loop: CASSAGGTGELFF. CDR3 bases: TGTGCCAGCAGCGCAGGGGGCACCGGGGAGCTGTTTTTT. The full variable domain, its missing parts supplied by reference TRBV9 and TRBJ2-2, is DSGVTQTPKHLITATGQRVTLRCSPRSGDLSVYWYQQSLDQGLQFLIQYYNGEERAKGNILERFSAQQFPDLHSELNLSSLELGDSALYFCASSAGGTGELFFGEGSRLTVL.

V is TRBV4-1 and J is TRBJ2-1; 12 bases are a match to TRBD2. Per the germline V gene, CDR1 is MGHRA and CDR2 is YSYEKL. This CDR3 spans 13 amino acids. The ends lost 6 bases at V and 6 bases at J; junction bases unmatched: 0. CDR3: CASRLAGGNEQFF. CDR3 nucleotide sequence: TGCGCCAGCAGACTAGCGGGAGGCAATGAGCAGTTCTTC.

The CDR3, as DNA: TGTGCCAGCAGCGTCACAGGGGGAAGTGAGACCCAGTACTTC. Translation gives CASSVTGGSETQYF. This chain joins TRBV4-2 and TRBJ2-5, with 8 bases that match TRBD1. Germline V gives CDR1 LGHNA, CDR2 YNFKEQ. CDR3 size: 14 residues. The trim removed 5 bases at V and 5 bases at J, leaving 7 bases unmatched.

The chain employs TRBV7-9 and TRBJ1-1; D unclear. CDR1 SEHNR and CDR2 FQNEAQ come from the germline V gene (reference sequence). Trimming removed 3 bases at V and 2 bases at J, with 4 bases between. The CDR3 is 12 residues long. Here the CDR3 reads CASSLDNTEAFF. The CDR3 bases are TGTGCCAGCAGCTTGGACAACACTGAAGCTTTCTTT.

This chain joins TRBV27 and TRBJ2-7, with D perhaps matching TRBD1 (6 bases). With 3 bases removed from V and 3 bases from J, the gap between germline ends came to 6 bases. Germline V gene sequence: CDR1 MNHEY, CDR2 SMNVEV (reference sequence). CDR3 length: 12 amino acids. The CDR3: CASSLTGYEQYF. CDR3 DNA: TGTGCCAGCAGTTTGACAGGCTACGAGCAGTACTTC.

The rearrangement links TRBV9 to TRBJ2-2; 7 bases fit TRBD2. With 6 bases clipped from V and 4 bases from J, the junction kept 9 bases outside the gene matches. Germline CDR1 reads SGDLS; CDR2 reads YYNGEE. The CDR3 runs 15 residues. CDR3: CASNYRGEGTGELFF. CDR3 DNA: TGTGCCAGCAACTATAGAGGGGAGGGCACCGGGGAGCTGTTTTTT.

CDR3 protein: CASSFRGLWYEQYF. Written as DNA, the CDR3 is TGTGCCAGCAGTTTCCGGGGACTATGGTACGAGCAGTACTTC. The chain uses TRBV28 and TRBJ2-7; TRBD2 aligns across 7 bases. The J segment lost 4 bases and the V segment lost 3 bases, leaving 6 bases of the junction unmatched. CDR3 length: 14 amino acids. CDR1 is MDHEN and CDR2 is SYDVKM in the germline V gene.

The CDR3 region is CASSRLPGVENYGYTF. CDR3 nucleotide sequence: TGTGCCAGCAGTCGATTACCTGGTGTCGAAAACTATGGCTACACCTTC. The chain uses TRBV6-6 and TRBJ1-2; D is unresolved. This CDR3 contains 16 residues. The ends were cut back, 5 bases at V and 2 bases at J, with 18 bases in the middle. Germline V gives CDR1 MNHNY, CDR2 SVGAGI (reference sequence).